This TCR beta chain is from a study of siplizumab effects on memory and regulatory T cells. Study-wide points: Only a minority of proliferating CD4+ or CD8+ clones had an assignable naive or memory phenotype, with roughly 75-97% lacking one. The alloresponse seemed to draw substantially on naive T cells, which appeared more diverse than memory cells. Siplizumab brought about a significant reduction in alloreactive sequences traceable to unstimulated CD4+ memory cells.

On this clone itself: Its antigen is currently unknown.

From germline, CDR1 is ENHRY and CDR2 SYGVKD. CDR3 length equals 14 residues. Trimming stripped 5 bases from V and 4 bases from J, with 11 bases between. In each sample, roughly 100,000 TCR templates were assayed. TCRdb's table, derived via immunoSEQ multiplex PCR, lists solely in-frame clones and lacks some. The data show about 50,000 clones, more than 85% seen once. The chain uses TRBV10-3 and TRBJ2-2, with D perhaps matching TRBD2 (6 bases). Sequencing was carried out using naive CD8+ T cells sorted from blood. The clonotype originates from a human donor in good health. The CDR3 is CAISRLGRTGELFF. The CDR3 region has the DNA TGTGCCATCAGTCGACTAGGGCGCACCGGGGAGCTGTTTTTT.